This TCR beta chain was sequenced for a study of blood T cells in healthy people across ages. Sample-barcoded 5' priming and a J-beta primer mix drove a second PCR of about 6 to 12 cycles. TCRdb passed the 5' RACE reads through MiXCR, listing each CDR3 protein once. This repertoire shows over 600,000 distinct CDR3 sequences, 46% found once; its top ten account for 15% to 20%. A minimum of 6.5 million PBMCs was isolated per sample. Every sample gave at least 5.5 micrograms of total RNA when it was extracted. Per the germline V gene, CDR1 is LGHNA and CDR2 is YNFKEQ. The CDR3 totals 16 residues. The rearrangement joins TRBV4-2 to TRBJ2-1, with 9 bases lining up with TRBD2. The J call may be incorrect, as the DNA end agrees better with TRBJ2-7. The sequence was obtained from an elderly man in good health. What was sequenced was blood. CDR3 amino acids: CASSQGDSGSAYEQYF. CDR3 nucleotides: TGTGCCAGCAGCCAAGGAGATAGCGGGAGTGCCTACGAGCAGTACTTC.